These T cell receptor beta chains were read from a single sample in a study of T cell responses to AZD1222 COVID-19 vaccine. Profiling relied on immunoSEQ multiplex PCR, and the TCRdb table lists in-frame clones only, not all of them. This table has about 76,000 clones, approximately 80% appearing once. This specimen consisted of peripheral blood, obtained 28 days after the second dose of the MenACWY control vaccine. Receptors were obtained from an adult who received the MenACWY meningococcal vaccine as a control. Both conserved end residues are part of each CDR3. A D gene is named only where the DNA matches it firmly. Size values are once, few and many counts, or a class for expanded clones, and some rows have none.

V gene	J gene	D gene	clone size	CDR3 DNA	CDR3 protein
TRBV5-5	TRBJ1-3	NA	NA	TGTGCCAGCAGCTTGGCCCCTGAGACTGGAAACACCATATATTTT	CASSLAPETGNTIYF
TRBV2	TRBJ1-5	TRBD1	NA	TGTGCCAGCGGGGGGGACAGTGATCAGCCCCAGCATTTT	CASGGDSDQPQHF
TRBV25-1	TRBJ2-5	NA	few	TGTGCCAGCAGTGAACTCGGGGGAACGAGTGAGACCCAGTACTTC	CASSELGGTSETQYF
TRBV10-3	TRBJ1-4	NA	once	TGTGCCATCAGTGCCCCAGGCGAAAAACTGTTTTTT	CAISAPGEKLFF
TRBV7-8	TRBJ2-7	TRBD1	NA	TGTGCCAGCAGCTCCTATTCCGGGACAGGGGGGTACGAGCAGTACTTC	CASSSYSGTGGYEQYF
TRBV4-2	TRBJ2-3	TRBD2	NA	TGTGCCAGCAGCCTCTCAGGGGTGGGGGCTAGCGGGATTTCAGATACGCAGTATTTT	CASSLSGVGASGISDTQYF
TRBV30	TRBJ1-2	NA	NA	TGTGCCTGGAATGTAGGGCCGGGAGGCTACACCTTC	CAWNVGPGGYTF
TRBV6-6	TRBJ2-4	NA	NA	TGTGCCAGCAGACTTACAGGGGACTCAGCCAAAAACATTCAGTACTTC	CASRLTGDSAKNIQYF
TRBV6-5	TRBJ1-2	NA	NA	TGTGCCAGCAGTTACTCGAGTATTACCTACTATGGCTACACCTTC	CASSYSSITYYGYTF
TRBV11-3	TRBJ2-1	NA	NA	TGTGCCAGCAGCCTAAACAGCGGAACCTACAATGAGCAGTTCTTC	CASSLNSGTYNEQFF